This is a list of T cell receptor beta chains from one sample in a study of cytomegalovirus exposure and HLA in healthy donors. TCRdb's copy holds only in-frame clones and misses some; the assay was immunoSEQ multiplex PCR. The sample includes approximately 100,000 clones, 55% to 65% of them seen just once. Sequencing was done on a sample of PBMCs. The source of these receptors is a man aged 25 to 40 in good health and CMV-seropositive. CDR3s include the opening cysteine and the closing phenylalanine or tryptophan. The D gene is left open where the match is weak. Not every row has a clone size; where given, it reads once, few, many or a size class.

abundance | j_gene | d_gene | v_gene | CDR3nt | CDR3aa
- | TRBJ1-1 | - | TRBV5-1 | TGCGCCAGCAGCTTGTGGACAGCGAACACTGAAGCTTTCTTT | CASSLWTANTEAFF
- | TRBJ1-6 | - | TRBV10-3 | TGTGCCATCACCGAAGGGGAGGCCAATTCACCCCTCCACTTT | CAITEGEANSPLHF
- | TRBJ1-6 | - | TRBV2 | TGTGCCAGCAGGTACCTAAGCTCCTATAATTCACCCCTCCACTTT | CASRYLSSYNSPLHF
few | TRBJ2-5 | TRBD2 | TRBV6-5 | TGTGCCAGCAGCCCCCCCCAGCGGGGCCAAGAGACCCAGTACTTC | CASSPPQRGQETQYF
- | TRBJ2-7 | TRBD1 | TRBV11-3 | TGTGCCAGCAGCCCCCGGGACAGCCCCTACGAGCAGTACTTC | CASSPRDSPYEQYF
- | TRBJ1-2 | TRBD1 | TRBV5-4 | TGTGCCAGCAGCCCTGACAGGGGTGATGGCTACACCTTC | CASSPDRGDGYTF
- | TRBJ2-7 | - | TRBV7-9 | TGTGCCAGCAGCTTAACAGGGGAGGTTTCCTACGAGCAGTACTTC | CASSLTGEVSYEQYF
- | TRBJ2-1 | - | TRBV5-1 | TGCGCCAGCAGCTTGGAACAAAGCTCCTACAATGAGCAGTTCTTC | CASSLEQSSYNEQFF
- | TRBJ2-4 | - | TRBV6-1 | TGTGCCAGCAGTGAAGTAGGTTGGCAGGGGCTAGCCAAAAACATTCAGTACTTC | CASSEVGWQGLAKNIQYF
- | TRBJ2-5 | - | TRBV18 | TGTGCCAGCTCACCACCAGAGGGGAGGGAGACCCAGTACTTC | CASSPPEGRETQYF
- | TRBJ1-1 | TRBD1 | TRBV19 | TGTGCCAGTAGTTTGGACAGGGGGGGTACTGAAGCTTTCTTT | CASSLDRGGTEAFF
- | TRBJ2-5 | TRBD2 | TRBV10-1 | TGCGCCAGCAGTAAGGGACTAGCGGGGCAAGAGACCCAGTACTTC | CASSKGLAGQETQYF
- | TRBJ2-1 | - | TRBV5-4 | TGTGCCAGCAGACCTCAGGTCTTTAATTACAATGAGCAGTTCTTC | CASRPQVFNYNEQFF
- | TRBJ1-5 | - | TRBV21-1 | TGTGCCAGACAGGGACAGCGCTTTCATAGCAATCAGCCCCAGCATTTT | CARQGQRFHSNQPQHF
- | TRBJ2-1 | - | TRBV27 | TGTGCCAGCAGTACGACAGGCACTGAGCAGTTCTTC | CASSTTGTEQFF
- | TRBJ2-3 | TRBD2 | TRBV5-1 | TGCGCCAGCAGCTCGGGACTAGCGGGGGGCCTATCCTACACAGATACGCAGTATTTT | CASSSGLAGGLSYTDTQYF
- | TRBJ1-5 | - | TRBV7-2 | TGTGCCAGCAGCGCTTTCGGTCAGCCCCAGCATTTT | CASSAFGQPQHF